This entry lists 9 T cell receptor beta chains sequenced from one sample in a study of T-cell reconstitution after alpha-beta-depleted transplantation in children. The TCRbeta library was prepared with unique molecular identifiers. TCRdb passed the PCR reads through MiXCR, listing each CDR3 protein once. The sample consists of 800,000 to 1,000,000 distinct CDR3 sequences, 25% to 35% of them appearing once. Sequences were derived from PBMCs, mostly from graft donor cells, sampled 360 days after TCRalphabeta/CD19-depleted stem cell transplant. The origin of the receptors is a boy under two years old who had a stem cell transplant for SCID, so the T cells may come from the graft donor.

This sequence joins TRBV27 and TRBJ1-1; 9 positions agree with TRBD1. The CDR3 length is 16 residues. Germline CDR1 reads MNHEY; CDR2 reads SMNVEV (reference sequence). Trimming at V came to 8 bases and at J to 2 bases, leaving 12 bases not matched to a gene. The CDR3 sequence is CASFDRGGTSNTEAFF. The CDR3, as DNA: TGTGCCAGCTTCGACAGGGGGGGCACCTCAAACACTGAAGCTTTCTTT.

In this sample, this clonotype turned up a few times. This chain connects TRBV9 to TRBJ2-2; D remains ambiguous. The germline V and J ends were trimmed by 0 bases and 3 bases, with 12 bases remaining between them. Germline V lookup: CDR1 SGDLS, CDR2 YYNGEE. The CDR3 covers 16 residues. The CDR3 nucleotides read TGTGCCAGCAGCGTAGCTAGGAATGGCTACACCGGGGAGCTGTTTTTT. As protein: CASSVARNGYTGELFF.

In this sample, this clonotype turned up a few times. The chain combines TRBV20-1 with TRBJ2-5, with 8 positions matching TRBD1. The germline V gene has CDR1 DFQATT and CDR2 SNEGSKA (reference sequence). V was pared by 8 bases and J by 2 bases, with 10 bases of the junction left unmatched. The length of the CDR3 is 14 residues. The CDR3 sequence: CSTRSTGGQETQYF. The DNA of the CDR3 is TGCAGTACCCGATCTACAGGGGGGCAAGAGACCCAGTACTTC.

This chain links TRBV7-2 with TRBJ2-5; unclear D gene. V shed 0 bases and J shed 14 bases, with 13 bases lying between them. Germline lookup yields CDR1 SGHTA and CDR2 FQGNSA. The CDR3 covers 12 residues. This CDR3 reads CASSLALASQYF. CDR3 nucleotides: TGTGCCAGCAGCTTAGCGTTGGCTAGTCAATACTTC.

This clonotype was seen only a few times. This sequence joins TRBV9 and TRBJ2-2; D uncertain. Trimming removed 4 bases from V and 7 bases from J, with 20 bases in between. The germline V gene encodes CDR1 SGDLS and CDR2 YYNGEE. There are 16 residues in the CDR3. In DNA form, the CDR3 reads TGTGCCAGCAGCCCCCGGATTAGCAGATCCGTCGGGGAGCTGTTTTTT. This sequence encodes CASSPRISRSVGELFF.

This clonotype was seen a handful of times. The CDR3: CASTSLRGTEAFF. The CDR3 DNA sequence: TGCGCCAGCACCTCCCTCAGGGGAACTGAAGCTTTCTTT. The chain joins TRBV4-3 to TRBJ1-1; weak D call: TRBD1 (6 bases). The V gene's germline CDR1 is LGHNA and CDR2 YSLEER. This CDR3 is built from 13 residues. Trimming removed 7 bases from V and 5 bases from J, with 14 bases in between.

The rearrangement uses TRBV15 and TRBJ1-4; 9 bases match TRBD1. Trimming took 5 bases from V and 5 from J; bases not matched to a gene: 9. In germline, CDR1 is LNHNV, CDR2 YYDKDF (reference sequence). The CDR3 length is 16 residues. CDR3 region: CATSGGQGTFNEKLFF. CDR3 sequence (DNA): TGTGCCACCAGCGGAGGACAGGGGACCTTCAATGAAAAACTGTTTTTT.

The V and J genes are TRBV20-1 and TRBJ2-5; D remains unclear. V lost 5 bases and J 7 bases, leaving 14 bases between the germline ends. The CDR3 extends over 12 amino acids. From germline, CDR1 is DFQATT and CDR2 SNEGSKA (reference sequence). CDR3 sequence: CSALKRSGTQYF. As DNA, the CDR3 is TGCAGTGCTCTTAAGAGATCGGGGACCCAGTACTTC.

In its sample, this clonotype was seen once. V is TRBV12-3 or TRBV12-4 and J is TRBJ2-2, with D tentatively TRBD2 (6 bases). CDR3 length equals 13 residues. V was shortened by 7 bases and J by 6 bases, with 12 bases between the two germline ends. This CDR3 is CASTMEGSGELFF. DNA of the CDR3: TGTGCCAGCACCATGGAGGGCTCCGGGGAGCTGTTTTTT.